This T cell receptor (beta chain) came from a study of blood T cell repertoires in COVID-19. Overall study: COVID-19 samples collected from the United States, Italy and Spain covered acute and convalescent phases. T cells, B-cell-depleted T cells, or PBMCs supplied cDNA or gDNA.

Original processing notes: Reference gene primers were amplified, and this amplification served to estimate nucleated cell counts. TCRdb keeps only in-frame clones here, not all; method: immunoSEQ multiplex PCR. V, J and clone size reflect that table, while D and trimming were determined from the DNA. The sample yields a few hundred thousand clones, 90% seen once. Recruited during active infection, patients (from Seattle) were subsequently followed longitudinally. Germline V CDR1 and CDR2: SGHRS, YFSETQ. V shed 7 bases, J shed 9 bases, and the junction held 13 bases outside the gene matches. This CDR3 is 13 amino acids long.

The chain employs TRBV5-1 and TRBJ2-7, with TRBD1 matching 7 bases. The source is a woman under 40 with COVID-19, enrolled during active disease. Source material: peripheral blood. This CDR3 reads CASYRTGSPRQYF. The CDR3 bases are TGCGCCAGCTATAGGACAGGAAGCCCGAGGCAGTACTTC.